The 32 T cell receptor beta chains presented below share a single source sample, sequenced in a study of shared clonotypes between healthy human individuals. Only in-frame clones appear in the TCRdb table, and some are missing; sequencing was by immunoSEQ multiplex PCR. This table has about 470,000 clones, roughly 77% appearing once. Input material: PBMCs. Every receptor here comes from a woman in her 40s in good health. Some clones in this sample may be carry-over from other donors' samples.

This clone came up a few times. The chain combines TRBV6-4 with TRBJ1-2, with 8 bases matching TRBD1. The CDR3 totals 14 residues. J was trimmed by 6 bases and V by 3 bases; bases with no gene match: 6. Germline V gene data show CDR1 as MRHNA and CDR2 as SNTAGT. CDR3 residues: CASSEGQGADGYTF. The CDR3 nucleotides are TGTGCCAGCAGTGAAGGGCAGGGGGCCGATGGCTACACCTTC.

Concerning this clone: The sample carries other DNA sequences with the same CDR3. CDR3 sequence reads: CASSPDTNEKLFF. CDR3 nucleotides: TGTGCCAGCTCACCCGATACTAATGAAAAACTGTTTTTT. The rearrangement uses TRBV18 and TRBJ1-4; unclear D gene. V was cut by 3 bases and J by 2 bases, with 4 bases left in between. The CDR3 is 13 amino acids. Germline V lookup: CDR1 KGHSH, CDR2 LQKENI.

This clone was detected once. V gene TRBV18 combines with J gene TRBJ2-2, with 7 bases fitting TRBD1. V trimming: 5 bases; J trimming: 4 bases; junction bases outside the gene matches: 13. The CDR3 covers 17 residues. CDR1 KGHSH and CDR2 LQKENI come from the germline V gene. CDR3 sequence: CASSGYSGTDVTGELFF. For the CDR3, the DNA is TGTGCCAGCTCAGGATACTCCGGGACAGACGTCACCGGGGAGCTGTTTTTT.

V is TRBV29-1 and J is TRBJ2-3; D is uncertain. Germline V gene sequence: CDR1 SQVTM, CDR2 ANQGSEA. The CDR3 runs 11 residues. Trimming cost V 4 bases and J 3 bases, with 5 bases left between them. The CDR3 spells CSVADTDTQYF. The DNA for the CDR3 is TGCAGCGTTGCGGATACAGATACGCAGTATTTT.

V usage is TRBV2 and J usage is TRBJ2-4; TRBD2 might be the D (5 bases). Germline CDR1 is SNHLY and CDR2 is FYNNEI. The V and J ends lost 6 bases and 5 bases respectively, with 14 bases between them. CDR3 length: 14 residues. In DNA, the CDR3 is TGTGCCAGCAGCGGGATAGCTAGGGAAAACATTCAGTACTTC. Its translation is CASSGIARENIQYF. Based on the CDR3 plus reference TRBV2 and TRBJ2-4, the full variable domain is EPEVTQTPSHQVTQMGQEVILRCVPISNHLYFYWYRQILGQKVEFLVSFYNNEISEKSEIFDDQFSVERPDGSNFTLKIRSTKLEDSAMYFCASSGIARENIQYFGAGTRLSVL.

The chain joins TRBV28 to TRBJ2-3; D uncertain. V was pared by 1 base and J by 1 base, with 12 bases between. The CDR3 is 16 residues long. The germline V gene has CDR1 MDHEN and CDR2 SYDVKM. CDR3 sequence reads: CASSLFVRAGTDTQYF. DNA for the CDR3: TGTGCCAGCAGTTTATTTGTACGGGCCGGCACAGATACGCAGTATTTT.

The chain employs TRBV5-4 and TRBJ2-7, with D perhaps matching TRBD1 (6 bases). V was cut by 4 bases and J by 4 bases, with 15 bases left in between. The CDR3 length is 14 residues. Germline V lookup: CDR1 SGHNT, CDR2 YYREEE (reference sequence). Here the CDR3 reads CASSPEGVRYEQYF. CDR3 in DNA: TGTGCCAGCAGCCCCGAGGGGGTGAGATACGAGCAGTACTTC.

V and J are TRBV12-2 and TRBJ2-7. TRBV12-2 is a pseudogene locus. The CDR3 covers 16 residues. The CDR3 nucleotides are TGTGCAAGTCGCTTGCCCCTTGCTCGGGCTAGCTACGAGCAGTACTTC. Translating it yields CASRLPLARASYEQYF.

The rearrangement joins TRBV19 to TRBJ1-2; D unresolved. CDR3 length: 13 residues. V gave up 8 bases and J gave up 3 bases, with 13 bases separating them. CDR1 and CDR2 (germline): LNHDA, SQIVND (reference sequence). For the CDR3, the DNA is TGTGCCAGTGACTGGACGAGAGACTATGGCTACACCTTC. Translated: CASDWTRDYGYTF. Variable domain in full (rest from reference TRBV19 and TRBJ1-2): DGGITQSPKYLFRKEGQNVTLSCEQNLNHDAMYWYRQDPGQGLRLIYYSQIVNDFQKGDIAEGYSVSREKKESFPLTVTSAQKNPTAFYLCASDWTRDYGYTFGSGTRLTVV.

Points on this clone: A read error may produce the germline difference seen at one junction end. Other nucleotide sequences from this sample produce the same CDR3. J is TRBJ2-1 and V is TRBV7-9; 11 bases agree with TRBD2. The germline V gene has CDR1 SEHNR and CDR2 FQNEAQ (reference sequence). The CDR3 covers 13 residues. CDR3 sequence reads: CASTLAGGNEQFF. The CDR3 DNA follows: TGTGCCAGCACCTTAGCGGGAGGGAATGAGCAGTTCTTC.

The rearrangement joins TRBV19 to TRBJ2-3, with 10 bases aligning to TRBD2. CDR1 and CDR2 (germline): LNHDA, SQIVND (reference sequence). V lost 8 bases, J lost 2 bases, and 7 bases stayed unmatched. This CDR3 spans 15 amino acids. CDR3 sequence (DNA): TGTGCCAGTTCGACCCTAGCGGGGGACACAGATACGCAGTATTTT. This codes for CASSTLAGDTDTQYF.

The chain carries TRBV14 and TRBJ2-7, with D perhaps TRBD1 (6 bases). The V gene's germline CDR1 is SGHDN and CDR2 FVKESK. The V end was cut by 2 bases, the J end by 5 bases, with 10 bases between. The CDR3 is 13 amino acids. CDR3 in amino acids: CASSQRGGDEQYF. The CDR3 DNA is TGTGCCAGCAGCCAACGTGGGGGCGACGAGCAGTACTTC.

This chain connects TRBV29-1 to TRBJ2-1, with unresolved D. The germline CDR1 and CDR2 sequences are SQVTM and ANQGSEA. CDR3 length: 12 amino acids. Trimming cost V 7 bases and J 10 bases, with 17 bases left between them. Here the CDR3 DNA reads TGCAGCGCCTGGCTCCAGACGAAGGAGCAGTTCTTC. This encodes CSAWLQTKEQFF.

V gene TRBV18 combines with J gene TRBJ2-2; a possible D gene is TRBD2 (5 bases). This CDR3 comprises 16 residues. Trimming cost V 3 bases and J 5 bases, with 16 bases left between them. Germline values: CDR1 KGHSH, CDR2 LQKENI. This CDR3 is CASSPQASRLTGELFF. CDR3 bases: TGTGCCAGCTCACCGCAGGCTAGCCGACTGACCGGGGAGCTGTTTTTT.

This clone occurred a few times. The gene calls are TRBV29-1 and TRBJ1-1, with unresolved D. The V gene's germline CDR1 is SQVTM and CDR2 ANQGSEA. There are 13 residues in the CDR3. Trimming removed 5 bases at V and 0 bases at J, with 10 bases between. The CDR3: CSVSPGMNTEAFF. In DNA, the CDR3 is TGCAGCGTTTCTCCGGGCATGAACACTGAAGCTTTCTTT.

The chain employs TRBV15 and TRBJ2-1; 7 bases are a match to TRBD1. CDR1 and CDR2 (germline): LNHNV, YYDKDF (reference sequence). V trimming: 4 bases; J trimming: 7 bases; junction bases outside the gene matches: 13. The CDR3 has 16 residues. This CDR3 reads CATSTPLGGARNEQFF. CDR3 nucleotide sequence: TGTGCCACCAGCACCCCCCTAGGGGGCGCGAGGAATGAGCAGTTCTTC. The full variable domain, in which reference TRBV15 and TRBJ2-1 provide the parts outside the CDR3, is DAMVIQNPRYQVTQFGKPVTLSCSQTLNHNVMYWYQQKSSQAPKLLFHYYDKDFNNEADTPDNFQSRRPNTSFCFLDIRSPGLGDTAMYLCATSTPLGGARNEQFFGPGTRLTVL.

The chain joins TRBV6-6 to TRBJ2-7; no reliable D call. The CDR3 is 11 amino acids. The germline V gene has CDR1 MNHNY and CDR2 SVGAGI (reference sequence). V was shortened by 0 bases and J by 9 bases, with 6 bases between the two germline ends. DNA of the CDR3: TGTGCCAGCAGTTACTCTAAAGGGCAGTACTTC. Its protein is CASSYSKGQYF.

As DNA, the CDR3 is TGTGCCAGCAGCACCCCCCAGGGAAGTACAACTAATGAAAAACTGTTTTTT. It specifies CASSTPQGSTTNEKLFF. This chain connects TRBV7-2 to TRBJ1-4, with D possibly being TRBD1 (5 bases). The germline gives CDR1 SGHTA, CDR2 FQGNSA. V lost 5 bases, J lost 0 bases, and 16 bases lay in between. This CDR3 comprises 17 residues. Combining the CDR3 with reference TRBV7-2 and TRBJ1-4 gives the whole variable domain GAGVSQSPSNKVTEKGKDVELRCDPISGHTALYWYRQSLGQGLEFLIYFQGNSAPDKSGLPSDRFSAERTGGSVSTLTIQRTQQEDSAVYLCASSTPQGSTTNEKLFFGSGTQLSVL.

The chain joins TRBV5-1 to TRBJ1-2; 7 nucleotides match TRBD1. Germline-derived CDR1 and CDR2 are SGHRS and YFSETQ. The CDR3 is 14 amino acids. J gave up 3 bases and V 5 bases, and 7 bases lay outside the gene matches. CDR3 DNA sequence: TGCGCCAGCAGGAATCCCAGGGGGGACTATGGCTACACCTTC. Its translation: CASRNPRGDYGYTF.

The chain is built from TRBV5-1 and TRBJ2-7; D tentatively fits TRBD1 or TRBD2 (5 bases each). V was trimmed by 4 bases and J by 4 bases, leaving 12 bases between them. Germline lookup yields CDR1 SGHRS and CDR2 YFSETQ. This CDR3 contains 13 residues. Here the CDR3 reads CASSDPGPYEQYF. The DNA of the CDR3 is TGCGCCAGCAGCGACCCGGGACCTTACGAGCAGTACTTC.

This clone was seen a handful of times. The J gene is TRBJ2-1, the V gene TRBV27, with a weak D call TRBD1 (6 bases). Trimming left V 6 bases short and J 7 bases short, with 13 bases between. This CDR3 is built from 13 residues. Per the germline V gene, CDR1 is MNHEY and CDR2 is SMNVEV (reference sequence). The CDR3 coding sequence is TGTGCCAGCAGCGTTCAGGGGTGGAATGAGCAGTTCTTC. Translation: CASSVQGWNEQFF.

The V and J genes are TRBV6-6 and TRBJ2-2; 7 bases align to TRBD1. Trimming at V came to 8 bases and at J to 7 bases, leaving 7 bases not matched to a gene. The CDR3 spans 13 residues. CDR1 is MNHNY, CDR2 SVGAGI, per germline (reference sequence). CDR3 bases: TGTGCCAGCGGAACAGGGGCCGTCGGGGAGCTGTTTTTT. This gives the protein CASGTGAVGELFF.

This clone has a count of ten or more. This chain connects TRBV5-1 to TRBJ2-7; 10 nucleotides agree with TRBD2. This CDR3 is built from 16 residues. J was trimmed by 2 bases and V by 2 bases; bases with no gene match: 7. Germline CDR1 and CDR2: SGHRS and YFSETQ. This CDR3 is CASSFYSGRSPYEQYF. As DNA, the CDR3 is TGCGCCAGCAGCTTCTATAGCGGGAGGTCCCCCTACGAGCAGTACTTC.

The chain couples TRBV5-1 to TRBJ2-6; D is undetermined. The CDR3 extends over 15 amino acids. Trimming stripped 4 bases from V and 2 bases from J, with 10 bases between. Germline lookup yields CDR1 SGHRS and CDR2 YFSETQ. The chain's CDR3 is CASSGSSAGANVLTF. CDR3 sequence (DNA): TGCGCCAGCAGCGGCTCAAGTGCTGGGGCCAACGTCCTGACTTTC.

The chain links TRBV5-1 to TRBJ1-3, with no clear D. The CDR3 extends over 13 amino acids. Trimming stripped 1 base from V and 3 bases from J, with 5 bases between. The germline V gene encodes CDR1 SGHRS and CDR2 YFSETQ. CDR3 DNA sequence: TGCGCCAGCAGCTTGTTCGTTGGAAACACCATATATTTT. It yields the protein CASSLFVGNTIYF.

V and J are TRBV2 and TRBJ2-3; D is ambiguous. Trimming shortened V by 6 bases and J by 2 bases, and 9 bases separated the two germline ends. The CDR3 sequence is 13 residues long. CDR1 SNHLY and CDR2 FYNNEI come from the germline V gene. The chain's CDR3 is CASRDGYTDTQYF. The CDR3 DNA follows: TGTGCCAGCAGGGACGGGTACACAGATACGCAGTATTTT.

The rearrangement links TRBV9 to TRBJ1-1; possibly TRBD1 for D (5 bases). Deletions cut 3 bases from V and 4 bases from J, with 13 bases between. This CDR3 is 14 amino acids long. Germline V gives CDR1 SGDLS, CDR2 YYNGEE. Here the CDR3 DNA reads TGTGCCAGCAGCGAACCAGGGTTGGGCACTGAAGCTTTCTTT. It encodes CASSEPGLGTEAFF.

This clone was found once. The V gene is TRBV5-6, the J gene TRBJ2-7, with TRBD2 identical over 12 bases. Germline V gives CDR1 SGHDT, CDR2 YYEEEE. The CDR3 loop spans 16 amino acids. V trimming: 4 bases; J trimming: 5 bases; junction bases outside the gene matches: 10. The CDR3 DNA is TGTGCCAGCAGCCGACTAGCGGGAGTAGGGTACGACGAGCAGTACTTC. Translation: CASSRLAGVGYDEQYF.

This clone was seen ten or more times. The chain joins TRBV27 to TRBJ2-6; the match to TRBD1 covers 9 bases. The CDR3 length is 17 residues. Germline V gene lookup returns CDR1 MNHEY and CDR2 SMNVEV (reference sequence). The ends lost 5 bases at V and 4 bases at J; junction bases unmatched: 9. The CDR3 DNA follows: TGTGCCAGCAGTCACGGGACAGGGCTGACCGGGGCCAACGTCCTGACTTTC. This encodes CASSHGTGLTGANVLTF.

The chain uses TRBV2 and TRBJ1-1; possible D gene TRBD1, 6 bases. Germline CDR1 and CDR2: SNHLY and FYNNEI. The CDR3 is made up of 13 amino acids. The V and J ends lost 2 bases and 4 bases respectively, with 8 bases between them. CDR3 bases: TGTGCCAGCAGTGAATCCAGGGGCACTGAAGCTTTCTTT. This translates into CASSESRGTEAFF.

The V call is TRBV28, the J call TRBJ2-7; 13 bases line up with TRBD2. Unmatched junction bases numbered 6, after V lost 4 bases and J lost 3 bases. Germline-derived CDR1 and CDR2 are MDHEN and SYDVKM. The CDR3 spans 16 residues. The CDR3 reads CASSSSGTSGIYEQYF. CDR3 sequence (DNA): TGTGCCAGCAGTTCCTCCGGGACTAGCGGGATCTACGAGCAGTACTTC.

The J gene is TRBJ2-3, the V gene TRBV5-4, with D hard to call. This CDR3 has 12 residues. Germline CDR1 is SGHNT and CDR2 is YYREEE (reference sequence). Trimming removed 10 bases from V and 2 bases from J, with 11 bases in between. CDR3 DNA sequence: TGTGCCGTCGGGTTGGTCACAGATACGCAGTATTTT. Protein: CAVGLVTDTQYF.